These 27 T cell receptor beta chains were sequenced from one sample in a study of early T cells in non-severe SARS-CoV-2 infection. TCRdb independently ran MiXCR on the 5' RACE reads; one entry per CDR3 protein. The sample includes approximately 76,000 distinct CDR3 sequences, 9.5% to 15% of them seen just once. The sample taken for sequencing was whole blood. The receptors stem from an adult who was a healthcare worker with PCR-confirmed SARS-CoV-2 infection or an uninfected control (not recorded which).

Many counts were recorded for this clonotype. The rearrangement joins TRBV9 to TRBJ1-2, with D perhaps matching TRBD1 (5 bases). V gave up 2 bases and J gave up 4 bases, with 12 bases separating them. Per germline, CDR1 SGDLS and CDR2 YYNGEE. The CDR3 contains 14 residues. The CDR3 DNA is TGTGCCAGCAGCGTGACAGATCGTGGCTATGGCTACACCTTC. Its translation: CASSVTDRGYGYTF.

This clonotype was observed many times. The DNA of the CDR3 is TGCAGTGCCTCCTCTGGGGCCAACGTCCTGACTTTC. Amino acid sequence: CSASSGANVLTF. The genes are TRBV29-1 and TRBJ2-6; D remains ambiguous. CDR3 size: 12 residues. Germline V lookup: CDR1 SQVTM, CDR2 ANQGSEA.

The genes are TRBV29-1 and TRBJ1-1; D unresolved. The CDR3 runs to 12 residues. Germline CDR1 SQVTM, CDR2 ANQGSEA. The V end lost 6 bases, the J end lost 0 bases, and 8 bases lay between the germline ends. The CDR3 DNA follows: TGCAGCGTGCAAAAACTGAACACTGAAGCTTTCTTT. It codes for CSVQKLNTEAFF.

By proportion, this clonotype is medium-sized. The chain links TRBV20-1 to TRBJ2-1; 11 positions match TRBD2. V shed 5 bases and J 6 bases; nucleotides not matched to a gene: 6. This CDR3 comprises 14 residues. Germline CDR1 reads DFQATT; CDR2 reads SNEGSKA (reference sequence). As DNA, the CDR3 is TGCAGTGCTGAGACTAGCGGGGCCATCAATGAGCAGTTCTTC. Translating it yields CSAETSGAINEQFF.

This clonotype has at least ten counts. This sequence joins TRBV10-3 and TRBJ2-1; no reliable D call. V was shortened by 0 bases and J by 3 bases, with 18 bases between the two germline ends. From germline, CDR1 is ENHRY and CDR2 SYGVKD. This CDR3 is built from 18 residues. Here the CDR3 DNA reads TGTGCCATCAGTGAGTCGGGGATTTATGAGCTTGGCTACAATGAGCAGTTCTTC. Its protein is CAISESGIYELGYNEQFF.

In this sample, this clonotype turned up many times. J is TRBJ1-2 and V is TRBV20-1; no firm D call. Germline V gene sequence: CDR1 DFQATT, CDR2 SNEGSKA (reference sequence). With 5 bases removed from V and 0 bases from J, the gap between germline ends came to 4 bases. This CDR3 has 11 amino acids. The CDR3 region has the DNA TGCAGTGCTGGGCCTAACTATGGCTACACCTTC. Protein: CSAGPNYGYTF.

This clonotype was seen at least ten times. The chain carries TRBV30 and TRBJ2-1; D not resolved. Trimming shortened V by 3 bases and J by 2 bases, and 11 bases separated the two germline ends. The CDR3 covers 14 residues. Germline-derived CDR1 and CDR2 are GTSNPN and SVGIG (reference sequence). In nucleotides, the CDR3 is TGTGCCTGGAGGGTACCCGGAGCCTACAATGAGCAGTTCTTC. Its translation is CAWRVPGAYNEQFF. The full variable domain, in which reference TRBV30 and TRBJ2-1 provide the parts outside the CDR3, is SQTIHQWPATLVQPVGSPLSLECTVEGTSNPNLYWYRQAAGRGLQLLFYSVGIGQISSEVPQNLSASRPQDRQFILSSKKLLLSDSGFYLCAWRVPGAYNEQFFGPGTRLTVL.

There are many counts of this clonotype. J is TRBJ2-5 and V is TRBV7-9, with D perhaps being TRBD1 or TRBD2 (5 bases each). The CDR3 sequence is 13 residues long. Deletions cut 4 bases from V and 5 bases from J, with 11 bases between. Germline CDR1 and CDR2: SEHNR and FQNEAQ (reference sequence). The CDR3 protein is CASSSRDRETQYF. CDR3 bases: TGTGCCAGCAGCTCCCGGGACCGGGAGACCCAGTACTTC.

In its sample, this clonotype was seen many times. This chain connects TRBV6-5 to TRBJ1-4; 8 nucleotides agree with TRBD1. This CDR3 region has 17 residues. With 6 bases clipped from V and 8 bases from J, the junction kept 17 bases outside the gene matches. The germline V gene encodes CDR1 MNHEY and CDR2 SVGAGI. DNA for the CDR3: TGTGCCAGCAGCGAAAGGGCGACCGGGACAGGATGGGAAAAACTGTTTTTT. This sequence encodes CASSERATGTGWEKLFF.

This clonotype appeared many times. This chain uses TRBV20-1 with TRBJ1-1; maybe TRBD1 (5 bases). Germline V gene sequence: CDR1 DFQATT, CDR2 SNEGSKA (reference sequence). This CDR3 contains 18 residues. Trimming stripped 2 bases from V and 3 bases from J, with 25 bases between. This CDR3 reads CSARTTGTVYFADTEAFF. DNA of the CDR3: TGCAGTGCTAGAACCACCGGGACGGTATATTTCGCGGACACTGAAGCTTTCTTT.

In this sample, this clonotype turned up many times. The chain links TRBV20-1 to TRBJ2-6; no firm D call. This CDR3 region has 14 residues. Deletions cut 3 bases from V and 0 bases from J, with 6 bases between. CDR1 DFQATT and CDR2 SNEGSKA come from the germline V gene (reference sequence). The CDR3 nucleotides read TGCAGTGCTAGGGCAGCCTCTGGGGCCAACGTCCTGACTTTC. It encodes CSARAASGANVLTF.

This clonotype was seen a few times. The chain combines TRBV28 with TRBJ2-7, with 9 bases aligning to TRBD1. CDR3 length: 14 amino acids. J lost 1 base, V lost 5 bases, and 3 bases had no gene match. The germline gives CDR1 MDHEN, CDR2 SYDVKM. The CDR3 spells CASSEGQGSYEQYF. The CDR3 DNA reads TGTGCCAGCAGTGAGGGACAGGGATCCTACGAGCAGTACTTC.

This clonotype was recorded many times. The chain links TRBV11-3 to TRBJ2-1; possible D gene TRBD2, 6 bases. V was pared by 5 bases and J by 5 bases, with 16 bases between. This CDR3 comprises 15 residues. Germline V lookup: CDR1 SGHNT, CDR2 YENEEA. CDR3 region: CASSPSGGPNNEQFF. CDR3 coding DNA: TGTGCCAGCAGCCCATCCGGAGGGCCCAACAATGAGCAGTTCTTC.

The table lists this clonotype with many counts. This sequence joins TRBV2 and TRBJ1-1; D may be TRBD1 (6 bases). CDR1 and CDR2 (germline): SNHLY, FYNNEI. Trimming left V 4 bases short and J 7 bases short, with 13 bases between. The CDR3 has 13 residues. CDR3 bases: TGTGCCAGCAGTGGACAGGTCTTAATTGAAGCTTTCTTT. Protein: CASSGQVLIEAFF.

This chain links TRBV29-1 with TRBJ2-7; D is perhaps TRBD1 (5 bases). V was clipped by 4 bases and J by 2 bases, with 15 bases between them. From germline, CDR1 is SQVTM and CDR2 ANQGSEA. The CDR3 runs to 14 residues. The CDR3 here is CSVVWGAETYEQYF. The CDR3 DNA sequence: TGCAGCGTTGTTTGGGGCGCGGAGACCTACGAGCAGTACTTC.

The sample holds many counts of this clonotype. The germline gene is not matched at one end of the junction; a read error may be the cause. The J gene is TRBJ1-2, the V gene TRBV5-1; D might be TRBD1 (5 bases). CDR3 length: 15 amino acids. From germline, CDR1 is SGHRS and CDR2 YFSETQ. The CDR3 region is CASSLGTSGNYGYTF. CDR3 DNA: TGCGCCAGCAGTTTGGGGACTTCGGGTAACTATGGCTACACCTTC. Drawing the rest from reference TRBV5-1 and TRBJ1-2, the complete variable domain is KAGVTQTPRYLIKTRGQQVTLSCSPISGHRSVSWYQQTPGQGLQFLFEYFSETQRNKGNFPGRFSGRQFSNSRSEMNVSTLELGDSALYLCASSLGTSGNYGYTFGSGTRLTVV.

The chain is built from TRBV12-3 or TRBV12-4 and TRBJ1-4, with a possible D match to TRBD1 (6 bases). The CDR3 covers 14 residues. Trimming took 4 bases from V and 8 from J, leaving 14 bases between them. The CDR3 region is CASSSRVTGEKLFF. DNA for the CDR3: TGTGCCAGCAGTTCTAGGGTTACAGGGGAAAAACTGTTTTTT.

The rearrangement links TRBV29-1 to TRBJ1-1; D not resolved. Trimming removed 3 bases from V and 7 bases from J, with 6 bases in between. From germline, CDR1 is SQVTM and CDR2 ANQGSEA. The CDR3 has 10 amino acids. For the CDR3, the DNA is TGCAGCGTTGACCCCGGTGAAGCTTTCTTT. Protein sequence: CSVDPGEAFF. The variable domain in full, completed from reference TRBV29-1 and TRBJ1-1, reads SAVISQKPSRDICQRGTSLTIQCQVDSQVTMMFWYRQQPGQSLTLIATANQGSEATYESGFVIDKFPISRPNLTFSTLTVSNMSPEDSSIYLCSVDPGEAFFGQGTRLTVV.

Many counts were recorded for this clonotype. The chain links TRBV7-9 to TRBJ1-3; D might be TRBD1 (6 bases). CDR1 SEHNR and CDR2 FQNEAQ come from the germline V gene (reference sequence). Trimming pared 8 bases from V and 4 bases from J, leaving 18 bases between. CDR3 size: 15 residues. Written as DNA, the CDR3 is TGTGCCAGCGGAAGGGACGTCCAGGGGGGAAACACCATATATTTT. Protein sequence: CASGRDVQGGNTIYF.

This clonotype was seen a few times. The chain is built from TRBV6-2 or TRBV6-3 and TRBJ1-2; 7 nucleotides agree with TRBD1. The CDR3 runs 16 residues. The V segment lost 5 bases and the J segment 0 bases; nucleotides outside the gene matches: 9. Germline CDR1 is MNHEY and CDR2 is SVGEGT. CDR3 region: CASSNRDRPSNYGYTF. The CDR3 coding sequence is TGTGCCAGCAGTAACCGGGACAGACCCTCTAACTATGGCTACACCTTC.

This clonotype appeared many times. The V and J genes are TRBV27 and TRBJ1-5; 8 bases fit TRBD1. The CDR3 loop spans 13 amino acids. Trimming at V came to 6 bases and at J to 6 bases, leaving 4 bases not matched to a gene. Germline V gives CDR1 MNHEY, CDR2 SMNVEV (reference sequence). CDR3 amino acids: CASRRTGSQPQHF. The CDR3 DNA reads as TGTGCCAGCAGACGGACAGGGAGTCAGCCCCAGCATTTT.

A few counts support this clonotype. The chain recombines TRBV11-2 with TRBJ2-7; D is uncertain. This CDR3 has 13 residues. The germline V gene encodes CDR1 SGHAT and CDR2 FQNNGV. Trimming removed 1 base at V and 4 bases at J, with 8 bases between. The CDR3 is CASSLVVDYEQYF. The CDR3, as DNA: TGTGCCAGCAGCTTAGTCGTCGATTACGAGCAGTACTTC.

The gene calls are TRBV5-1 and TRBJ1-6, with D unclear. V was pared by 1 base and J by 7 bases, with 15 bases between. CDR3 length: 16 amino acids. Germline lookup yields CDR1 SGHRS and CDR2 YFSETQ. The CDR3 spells CASSLLGYLENSPLHF. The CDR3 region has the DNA TGCGCCAGCAGCTTGTTGGGATACTTAGAGAATTCACCCCTCCACTTT.

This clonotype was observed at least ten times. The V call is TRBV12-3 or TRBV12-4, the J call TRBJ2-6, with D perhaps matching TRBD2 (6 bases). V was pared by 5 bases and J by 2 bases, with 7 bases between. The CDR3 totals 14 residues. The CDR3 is CASSRGAGANVLTF. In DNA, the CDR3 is TGTGCCAGCAGTCGCGGGGCTGGGGCCAACGTCCTGACTTTC.

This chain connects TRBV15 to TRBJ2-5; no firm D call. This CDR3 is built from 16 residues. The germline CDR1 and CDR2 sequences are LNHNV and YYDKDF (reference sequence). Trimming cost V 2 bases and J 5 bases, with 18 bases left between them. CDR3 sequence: CATSRNAGTGGETQYF. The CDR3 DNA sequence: TGTGCCACCAGCAGAAACGCAGGAACTGGTGGGGAGACCCAGTACTTC.

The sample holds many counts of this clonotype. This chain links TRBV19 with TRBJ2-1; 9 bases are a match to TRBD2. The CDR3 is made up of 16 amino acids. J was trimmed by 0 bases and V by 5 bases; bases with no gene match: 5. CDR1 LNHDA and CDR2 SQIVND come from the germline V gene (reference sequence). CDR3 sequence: CASSHTSGFSYNEQFF. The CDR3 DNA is TGTGCCAGTAGTCATACTAGCGGGTTCTCCTACAATGAGCAGTTCTTC.

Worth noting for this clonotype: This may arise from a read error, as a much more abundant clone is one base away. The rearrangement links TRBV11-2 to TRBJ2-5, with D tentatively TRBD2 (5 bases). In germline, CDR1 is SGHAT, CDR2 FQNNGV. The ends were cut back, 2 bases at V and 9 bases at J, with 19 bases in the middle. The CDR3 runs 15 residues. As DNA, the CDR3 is TGTGCCAGCAGCTTAACGCCTACCGGGGTGGAGTCCCAGTACTTC. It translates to CASSLTPTGVESQYF.